This T cell receptor (beta chain) emerged from a study of T cells in tuberculosis. The germline gives CDR1 SGHDN, CDR2 FVKESK. The CDR3 extends over 13 amino acids. V lost 1 base and J lost 5, with 5 bases in between. Sequencing of TCR-alpha and TCR-beta chains was unpaired. Profiled with immunoSEQ multiplex PCR; TCRdb holds only in-frame clones, not every one. Seen here are 61,000 or so clones, around 81% observed once, and the top ten hold around 13%. After thawing and overnight rest, PBMC were stained with GMM-loaded CD1B tetramer, viability dye and anti-CD3 for sorting. The lipid loaded on the CD1B tetramers was C32 glucose monomycolate from Rhodococcus equi. Tetramer-sorted PBMC had been CD14 monocyte-depleted before freezing. This clone appeared a single time.

The material sequenced was CD1b-GMM tetramer-negative cells sorted from PBMCs. The clonotype was recovered from an adult woman with latent tuberculosis. The genes are TRBV14 and TRBJ2-2; D perhaps matches TRBD1 (5 bases). CDR3 DNA sequence: TGTGCCAGCAGCCAAGCAGGGACCGGGGAGCTGTTTTTT. Encoded protein: CASSQAGTGELFF.